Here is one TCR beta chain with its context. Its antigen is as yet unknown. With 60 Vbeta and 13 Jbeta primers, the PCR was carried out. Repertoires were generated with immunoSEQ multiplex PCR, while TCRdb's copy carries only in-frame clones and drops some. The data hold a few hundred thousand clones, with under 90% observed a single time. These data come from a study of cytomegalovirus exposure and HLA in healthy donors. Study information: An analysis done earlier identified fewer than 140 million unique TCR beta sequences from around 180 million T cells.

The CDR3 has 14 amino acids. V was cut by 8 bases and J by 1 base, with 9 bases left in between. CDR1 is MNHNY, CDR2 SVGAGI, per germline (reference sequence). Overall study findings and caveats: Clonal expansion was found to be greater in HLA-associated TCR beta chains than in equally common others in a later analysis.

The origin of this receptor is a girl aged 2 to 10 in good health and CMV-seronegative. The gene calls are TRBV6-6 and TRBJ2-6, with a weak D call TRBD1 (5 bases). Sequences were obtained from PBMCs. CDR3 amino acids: CASSKGSGANVLTF. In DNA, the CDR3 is TGTGCCAGCTCTAAGGGGTCTGGGGCCAACGTCCTGACTTTC.